The T cell receptor beta chain under discussion was sequenced for a study of blood T cell repertoires in COVID-19. Study-wide background: T cells, B-cell-depleted T cells, or PBMCs provided the cDNA or gDNA that served as material.

Profiled with immunoSEQ multiplex PCR; TCRdb holds only in-frame clones, not every one. The sample consists of 300,000 to 400,000 clones, 85% of them appearing once. Participant ages covered about 18 to 95 years across some 25 US areas. With respect to this clone: Within the sample, other DNA sequences also encode this same CDR3.

The V gene's germline CDR1 is MDHEN and CDR2 SYDVKM. Trimming took 6 bases from V and 8 from J; bases not matched to a gene: 7. The CDR3 has 13 residues. The sequence derives from a woman aged 30 to 39 who had been exposed to COVID-19. This sequence joins TRBV28 and TRBJ1-2, with TRBD1 matching over 9 bases. The sequenced material came from PBMCs or T cells enriched from blood (not recorded which). CDR3 loop: CASSQQGARGYTF. The DNA of the CDR3 is TGTGCCAGCAGCCAACAGGGGGCGCGCGGCTACACCTTC.